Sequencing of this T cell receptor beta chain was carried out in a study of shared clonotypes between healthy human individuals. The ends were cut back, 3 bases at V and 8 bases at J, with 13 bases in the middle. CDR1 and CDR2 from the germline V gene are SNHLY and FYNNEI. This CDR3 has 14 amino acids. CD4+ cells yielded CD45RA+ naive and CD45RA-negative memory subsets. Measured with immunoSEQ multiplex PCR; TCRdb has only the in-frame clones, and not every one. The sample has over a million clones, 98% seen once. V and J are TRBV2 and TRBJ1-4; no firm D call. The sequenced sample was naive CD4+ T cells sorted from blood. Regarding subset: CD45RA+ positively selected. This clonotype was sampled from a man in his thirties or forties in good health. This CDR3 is CASSDSGYGEKLFF. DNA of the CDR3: TGTGCCAGCAGTGACTCGGGGTATGGAGAAAAACTGTTTTTT. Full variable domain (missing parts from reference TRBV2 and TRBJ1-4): EPEVTQTPSHQVTQMGQEVILRCVPISNHLYFYWYRQILGQKVEFLVSFYNNEISEKSEIFDDQFSVERPDGSNFTLKIRSTKLEDSAMYFCASSDSGYGEKLFFGSGTQLSVL.